This T cell receptor (beta chain) was sequenced for a study of T cell repertoires in cytomegalovirus infection. Via MiXCR, TCRdb re-called the reads, giving one row per CDR3 protein. The sample shows around 120,000 distinct CDR3 sequences, more than 20% of them seen only once. Study findings and constraints: Dominating the ex vivo response were HLA-C-restricted CMV-specific TCR beta clonotypes.

This clonotype was seen more than once but under ten times. The antigen is undetermined. The receptor was derived from a human donor in good health (CMV status not recorded). Some clones in this sample may be carry-over from other donors' samples. The sample taken for sequencing was PBMCs, sequenced either directly or after in vitro stimulation (not recorded which).

The CDR3 protein is CASRGAGTEVNYGYTF. CDR3 sequence (DNA): TGTGCCAGCAGAGGGGCCGGGACAGAGGTTAACTATGGCTACACCTTC. The chain joins TRBV6-2 or TRBV6-3 to TRBJ1-2; 7 bases line up with TRBD1. The germline V gene has CDR1 MNHEY and CDR2 SVGEGT. The length of the CDR3 is 16 residues. The junction had 11 bases not matched to a gene; V was cut back by 6 bases and J by 1 base.